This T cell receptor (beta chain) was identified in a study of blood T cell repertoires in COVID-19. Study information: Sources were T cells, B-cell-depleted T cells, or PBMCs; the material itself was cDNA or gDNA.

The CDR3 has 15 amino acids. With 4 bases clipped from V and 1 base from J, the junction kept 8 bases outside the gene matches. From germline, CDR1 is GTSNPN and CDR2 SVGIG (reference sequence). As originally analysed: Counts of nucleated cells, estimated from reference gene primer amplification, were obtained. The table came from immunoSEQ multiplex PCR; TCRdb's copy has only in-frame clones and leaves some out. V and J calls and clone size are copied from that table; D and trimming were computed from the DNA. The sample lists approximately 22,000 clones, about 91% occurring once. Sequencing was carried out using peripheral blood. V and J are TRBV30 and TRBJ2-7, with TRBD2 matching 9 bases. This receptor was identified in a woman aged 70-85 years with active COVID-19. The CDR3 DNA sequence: TGTGCCTGGACGGGAAGCGGGAGGTGGTCCTACGAGCAGTACTTC. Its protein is CAWTGSGRWSYEQYF.